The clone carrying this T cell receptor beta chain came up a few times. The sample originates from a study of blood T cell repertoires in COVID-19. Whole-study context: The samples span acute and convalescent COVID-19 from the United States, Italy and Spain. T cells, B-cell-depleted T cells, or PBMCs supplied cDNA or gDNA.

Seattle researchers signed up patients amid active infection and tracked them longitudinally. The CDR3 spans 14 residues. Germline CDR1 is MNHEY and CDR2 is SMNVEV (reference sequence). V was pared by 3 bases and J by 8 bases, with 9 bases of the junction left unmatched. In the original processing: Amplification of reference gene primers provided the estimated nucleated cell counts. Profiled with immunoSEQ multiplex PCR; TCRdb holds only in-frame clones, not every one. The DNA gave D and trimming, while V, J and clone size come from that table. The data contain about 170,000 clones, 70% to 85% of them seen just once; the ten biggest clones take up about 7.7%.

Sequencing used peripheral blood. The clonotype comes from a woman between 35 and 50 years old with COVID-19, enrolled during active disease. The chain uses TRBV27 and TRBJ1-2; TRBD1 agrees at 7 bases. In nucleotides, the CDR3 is TGTGCCAGCAGTTTCTTGGGGACAGAGGGGGGCTACACCTTC. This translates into CASSFLGTEGGYTF.